This passage covers 14 T cell receptor beta chains from one sample sequenced in a study of PD-L1 blockade in urothelial cancer. Time point noted: pretreatment peripheral blood. This table comes from immunoSEQ multiplex PCR, and its TCRdb copy is limited to in-frame clones, with some not included. Of 33,000 or so clones detected, roughly four fifths appear once; the ten largest clones hold roughly 7%. The sequenced sample was PBMCs, obtained around atezolizumab (anti-PD-L1) treatment. The source is a man aged 55-75 years with urothelial cancer.

The genes are TRBV19 and TRBJ2-2, with D tentatively TRBD2 (5 bases). The V gene lost 5 bases and the J gene lost 3 bases, with 10 bases spanning the gap. The CDR3 runs 14 residues. The germline V gene has CDR1 LNHDA and CDR2 SQIVND (reference sequence). The CDR3 coding sequence is TGTGCCAGTAGTCCCCGCGGGCACACCGGGGAGCTGTTTTTT. This encodes CASSPRGHTGELFF.

The chain has TRBV5-1 and TRBJ1-4; TRBD1 matches at 9 bases. V was clipped by 3 bases and J by 8 bases; unmatched bases: 5. The CDR3 consists of 14 residues. Germline loops: CDR1 SGHRS, CDR2 YFSETQ. The CDR3 here is CASSSGQGMEKLFF. In nucleotides, the CDR3 is TGCGCCAGCAGCTCGGGACAGGGTATGGAAAAACTGTTTTTT. Together with reference TRBV5-1 and TRBJ1-4, the CDR3 gives the full variable domain: KAGVTQTPRYLIKTRGQQVTLSCSPISGHRSVSWYQQTPGQGLQFLFEYFSETQRNKGNFPGRFSGRQFSNSRSEMNVSTLELGDSALYLCASSSGQGMEKLFFGSGTQLSVL.

The chain uses TRBV15 and TRBJ2-7; perhaps TRBD2 as D (5 bases). The CDR3 consists of 13 residues. Germline V CDR1 and CDR2: LNHNV, YYDKDF (reference sequence). The V end was cut by 0 bases, the J end by 5 bases, with 8 bases between. The CDR3, as DNA: TGTGCCACCAGCAGAGATCCAGCGGACGAGCAGTACTTC. As protein: CATSRDPADEQYF.

CDR3 nucleotide sequence: TGTGCCAGCAGTTTTGGTGGGAGCCCGGGTATATATGGCTACACCTTC. Translation gives CASSFGGSPGIYGYTF. The V and J genes are TRBV27 and TRBJ1-2; D gene ambiguous. Germline CDR1 reads MNHEY; CDR2 reads SMNVEV (reference sequence). V gave up 3 bases and J gave up 5 bases, with 19 bases separating them. The CDR3 loop spans 16 amino acids.

The V and J genes are TRBV13 and TRBJ2-5; 7 bases match TRBD2. The CDR3 has 15 amino acids. CDR1 is PRHDT and CDR2 is FYEKMQ in the germline V gene (reference sequence). V was pared by 1 base and J by 4 bases, with 6 bases of the junction left unmatched. The CDR3 DNA reads TGTGCCAGCAGCTTAGTCGGGACTACAGGAGAGACCCAGTACTTC. This gives the protein CASSLVGTTGETQYF. Using reference TRBV13 and TRBJ2-5 for the parts outside the CDR3, the full variable domain is AAGVIQSPRHLIKEKRETATLKCYPIPRHDTVYWYQQGPGQDPQFLISFYEKMQSDKGSIPDRFSAQQFSDYHSELNMSSLELGDSALYFCASSLVGTTGETQYFGPGTRLLVL.

In DNA form, the CDR3 reads TGTGCCAGCACAGGTTTAAGCTCCTATAATTCACCCCTCCACTTT. Translated, it gives CASTGLSSYNSPLHF. The genes are TRBV6-1 and TRBJ1-6; no clear D gene. Trimming cost V 7 bases and J 0 bases, with 10 bases left between them. CDR3 length equals 15 residues. Germline CDR1 MNHNS, CDR2 SASEGT.

In this sample, this clone turned up once. The chain uses TRBV5-8 and TRBJ2-4; unclear D gene. From germline, CDR1 is SGHTS and CDR2 YDEGEE. Trimming removed 4 bases from V and 7 bases from J, with 9 bases in between. The CDR3 is 12 residues long. The DNA for the CDR3 is TGTGCCAGCAGCCCTCAGGTGAACATTCAGTACTTC. This gives the protein CASSPQVNIQYF.

This chain links TRBV5-1 with TRBJ2-3, with TRBD1 matching over 8 bases. The V segment lost 0 bases and the J segment 4 bases; nucleotides outside the gene matches: 4. Germline V gene lookup returns CDR1 SGHRS and CDR2 YFSETQ. The CDR3 spans 15 residues. As DNA, the CDR3 is TGCGCCAGCAGCTTGGGACAGGGGTGGTCAGATACGCAGTATTTT. It translates to CASSLGQGWSDTQYF.

This chain connects TRBV5-1 to TRBJ2-3, with TRBD1 matching over 10 bases. Germline assignment: CDR1 SGHRS and CDR2 YFSETQ. The CDR3 is 16 residues long. V was pared by 2 bases and J by 4 bases, with 7 bases of the junction left unmatched. CDR3 sequence: CASSFQVGQGADTQYF. In DNA form, the CDR3 reads TGCGCCAGCAGCTTTCAGGTCGGACAGGGGGCAGATACGCAGTATTTT.

This chain uses TRBV6-5 with TRBJ1-2; D gene unclear. The CDR3 length is 14 residues. The germline V and J ends were trimmed by 4 bases and 3 bases, with 12 bases remaining between them. In germline, CDR1 is MNHEY, CDR2 SVGAGI. The CDR3 sequence is CASSSGLGYYGYTF. CDR3 DNA: TGTGCCAGCAGTTCTGGCTTGGGCTACTATGGCTACACCTTC.

This sequence joins TRBV5-6 and TRBJ1-3, with 7 nucleotides matching TRBD1. The V segment lost 2 bases and the J segment 2 bases; nucleotides outside the gene matches: 1. Germline lookup yields CDR1 SGHDT and CDR2 YYEEEE. The CDR3 contains 14 residues. DNA of the CDR3: TGTGCCAGCAGCTTCGACAGGGCTGGAAACACCATATATTTT. Protein sequence: CASSFDRAGNTIYF.

The V gene is TRBV5-1, the J gene TRBJ2-7; 8 nucleotides agree with TRBD2. Germline V lookup: CDR1 SGHRS, CDR2 YFSETQ. J gave up 6 bases and V 4 bases, and 12 bases lay outside the gene matches. The CDR3 sequence is 15 residues long. CDR3 protein: CASSPGGTSSGEQYF. The CDR3 DNA sequence: TGCGCCAGCAGCCCGGGGGGGACATCCTCGGGCGAGCAGTACTTC. Full variable domain (rest looked up from reference TRBV5-1 and TRBJ2-7): KAGVTQTPRYLIKTRGQQVTLSCSPISGHRSVSWYQQTPGQGLQFLFEYFSETQRNKGNFPGRFSGRQFSNSRSEMNVSTLELGDSALYLCASSPGGTSSGEQYFGPGTRLTVT.

The chain couples TRBV6-5 to TRBJ1-2; D gene ambiguous. Looked up from germline, CDR1 is MNHEY and CDR2 is SVGAGI. V was clipped by 5 bases and J by 8 bases, with 12 bases between them. The CDR3 covers 12 residues. The CDR3 here is CASSPEGGGYTF. CDR3 DNA: TGTGCCAGCAGTCCAGAAGGAGGAGGCTACACCTTC.

This clone was detected a few times. The chain employs TRBV29-1 and TRBJ2-3, with unresolved D. Germline V gene data show CDR1 as SQVTM and CDR2 as ANQGSEA. The CDR3 runs 12 residues. V was pared by 4 bases and J by 0 bases, with 5 bases between. CDR3 sequence: CSVASSTDTQYF. CDR3 DNA: TGCAGCGTTGCCTCCAGCACAGATACGCAGTATTTT.